One and the same sample provided the 4 T cell receptor beta chains below, sequenced in a study of radiation and T cells in renal cell carcinoma. Documented time point: blood 2 weeks post-SBRT. Treatment: 15 Gy SBRT to primary tumor, nephrectomy 4 weeks later. Some clones are missing from TCRdb's copy, which holds only in-frame ones; the method was immunoSEQ multiplex PCR. The sample has roughly 75,000 clones, roughly 80% seen once. The input for sequencing was blood, taken from a patient whose treatment included radiotherapy and nephrectomy. Receptor source: a man aged 55-75 years with renal cell carcinoma.

This chain uses TRBV11-2 with TRBJ2-3; no clear D gene. Germline CDR1 reads SGHAT; CDR2 reads FQNNGV. This CDR3 has 14 residues. V was pared by 2 bases and J by 1 base, with 7 bases between. The DNA for the CDR3 is TGTGCCAGCAGCTTAATATACGGCACAGATACGCAGTATTTT. Its protein is CASSLIYGTDTQYF. Based on the CDR3 plus reference TRBV11-2 and TRBJ2-3, the full variable domain is EAGVAQSPRYKIIEKRQSVAFWCNPISGHATLYWYQQILGQGPKLLIQFQNNGVVDDSQLPKDRFSAERLKGVDSTLKIQPAKLEDSAVYLCASSLIYGTDTQYFGPGTRLTVL.

V usage is TRBV10-3 and J usage is TRBJ2-2; D unresolved. Deletions cut 7 bases from V and 1 base from J, with 4 bases between. The germline gives CDR1 ENHRY, CDR2 SYGVKD. The CDR3 is made up of 12 amino acids. CDR3 protein: CAITKNTGELFF. As DNA, the CDR3 is TGTGCCATCACAAAGAACACCGGGGAGCTGTTTTTT.

The rearrangement links TRBV7-2 to TRBJ1-5, with D maybe TRBD1 (5 bases). The germline V gene has CDR1 SGHTA and CDR2 FQGNSA. V was shortened by 5 bases and J by 0 bases, with 8 bases between the two germline ends. The CDR3 is made up of 14 amino acids. The CDR3 sequence: CASSRQNSNQPQHF. The CDR3 nucleotides read TGTGCCAGCAGCCGACAGAATAGCAATCAGCCCCAGCATTTT. Filled out from reference TRBV7-2 and TRBJ1-5, the complete variable domain reads GAGVSQSPSNKVTEKGKDVELRCDPISGHTALYWYRQSLGQGLEFLIYFQGNSAPDKSGLPSDRFSAERTGGSVSTLTIQRTQQEDSAVYLCASSRQNSNQPQHFGDGTRLSIL.

In its sample, this clone was seen a few times. The chain links TRBV7-2 to TRBJ1-1; D not resolved. V was shortened by 2 bases and J by 8 bases, with 9 bases between the two germline ends. This CDR3 is built from 12 residues. Germline CDR1 is SGHTA and CDR2 is FQGNSA. DNA of the CDR3: TGTGCCAGCAGCTTACTCCTCCCAGAAGCTTTCTTT. Protein sequence: CASSLLLPEAFF.